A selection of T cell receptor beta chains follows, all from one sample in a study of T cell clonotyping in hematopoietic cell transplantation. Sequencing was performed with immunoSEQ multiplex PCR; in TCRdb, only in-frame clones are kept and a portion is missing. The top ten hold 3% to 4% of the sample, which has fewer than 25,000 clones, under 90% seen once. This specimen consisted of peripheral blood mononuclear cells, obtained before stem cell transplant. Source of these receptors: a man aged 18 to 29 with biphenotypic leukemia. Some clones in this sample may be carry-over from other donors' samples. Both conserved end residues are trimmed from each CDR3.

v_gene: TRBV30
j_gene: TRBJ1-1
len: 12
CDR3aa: AWSVPVGVTEAF

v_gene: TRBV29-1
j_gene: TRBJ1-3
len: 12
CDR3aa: SVGGGGSGNTIY

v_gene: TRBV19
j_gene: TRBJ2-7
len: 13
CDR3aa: ASSISLSLSYEQY

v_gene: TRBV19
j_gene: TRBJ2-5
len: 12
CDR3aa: ASSGDSEGETQY

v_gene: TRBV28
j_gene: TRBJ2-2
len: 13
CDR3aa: ASSSRGEGTGELF

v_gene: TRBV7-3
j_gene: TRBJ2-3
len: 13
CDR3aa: ASSPSSGTGDTQY

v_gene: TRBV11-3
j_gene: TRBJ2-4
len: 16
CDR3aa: ASSPGLNRGKAKNIQY

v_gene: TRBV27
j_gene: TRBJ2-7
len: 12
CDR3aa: ASSSALNSYEQY

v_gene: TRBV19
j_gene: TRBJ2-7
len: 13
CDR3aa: ASNQPRDGLYEQY

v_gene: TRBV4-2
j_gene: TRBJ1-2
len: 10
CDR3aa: ASSLRTSGYT

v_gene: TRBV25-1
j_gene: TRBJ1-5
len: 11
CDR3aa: ASSELSNQPQH

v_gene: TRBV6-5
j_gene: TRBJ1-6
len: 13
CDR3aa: ASSATTGDNSPLH

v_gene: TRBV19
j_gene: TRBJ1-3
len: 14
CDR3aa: ASTAVRRPAGNTIY

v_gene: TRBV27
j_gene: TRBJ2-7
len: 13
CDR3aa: ASSILLGQTSEQY

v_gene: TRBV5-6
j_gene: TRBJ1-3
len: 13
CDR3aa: ASSRGVFSGNTIY

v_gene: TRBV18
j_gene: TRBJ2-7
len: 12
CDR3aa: ASSPDRGTYEQY

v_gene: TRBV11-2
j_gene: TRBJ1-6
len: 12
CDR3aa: ASSSPENNSPLH

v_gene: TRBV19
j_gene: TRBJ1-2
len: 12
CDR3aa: ASSIMPEPYGYT

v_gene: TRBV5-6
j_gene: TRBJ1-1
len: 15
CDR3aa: ASSSYRLDRANTEAF

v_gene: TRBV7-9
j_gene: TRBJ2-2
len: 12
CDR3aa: ASSWVLNTGELF

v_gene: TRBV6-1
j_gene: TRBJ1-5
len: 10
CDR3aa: ASSETWQPQH

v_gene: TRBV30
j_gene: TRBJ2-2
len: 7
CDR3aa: AWFGELF

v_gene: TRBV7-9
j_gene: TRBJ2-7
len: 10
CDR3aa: ASSPGTVEQY

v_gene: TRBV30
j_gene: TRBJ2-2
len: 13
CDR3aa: AWRRSGGDTGELF

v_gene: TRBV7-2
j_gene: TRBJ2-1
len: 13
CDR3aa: ASSRLAGGYNEQF